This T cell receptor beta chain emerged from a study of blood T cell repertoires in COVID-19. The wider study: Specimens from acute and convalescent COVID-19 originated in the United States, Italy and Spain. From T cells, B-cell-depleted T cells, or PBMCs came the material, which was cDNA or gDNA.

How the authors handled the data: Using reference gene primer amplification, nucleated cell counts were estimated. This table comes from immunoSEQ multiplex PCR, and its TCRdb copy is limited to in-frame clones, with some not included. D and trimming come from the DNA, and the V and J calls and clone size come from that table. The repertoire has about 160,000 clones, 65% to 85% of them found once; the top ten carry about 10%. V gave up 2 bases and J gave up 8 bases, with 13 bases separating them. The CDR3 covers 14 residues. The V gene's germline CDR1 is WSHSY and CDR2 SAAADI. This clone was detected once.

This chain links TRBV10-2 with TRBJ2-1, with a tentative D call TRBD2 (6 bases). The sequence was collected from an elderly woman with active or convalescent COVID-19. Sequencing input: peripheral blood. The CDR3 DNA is TGCGCCAGCAGTGAGGCGAACCCTAGCGATGAGCAGTTCTTC. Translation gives CASSEANPSDEQFF.